The rows below give T cell receptor beta chains drawn from one sample of a study of T cells in Graves' hyperthyroidism and ophthalmopathy. MiXCR was run by TCRdb on the multiplex PCR reads, yielding one entry per CDR3 protein. The data hold about 270,000 distinct CDR3 sequences, with 20% to 25% observed a single time. Sequencing was done on a sample of blood. These receptors all stem from a man under 40 with Graves' ophthalmopathy. CDR3s include the opening cysteine and the closing phenylalanine or tryptophan. The D gene is left open where the match is weak. Where a row states a size, it is once, few, many or the class of an expanded clone; other rows omit it.

CDR3nt,CDR3aa,d_gene,j_gene,abundance,v_gene
TGTGCCAGCAGCTCCCGACCACTCTCCTACGAGCAGTACTTC,CASSSRPLSYEQYF,-,TRBJ2-7,many,TRBV13
TGTGCCAGCAGCCTGGCTGGGGGGCGCCACACTGAAGCTTTCTTT,CASSLAGGRHTEAFF,-,TRBJ1-1,many,TRBV5-6
TGTGCCAGCAGTGAAGGGGGGGCGCGTACTGAAGCTTTCTTT,CASSEGGARTEAFF,-,TRBJ1-1,-,TRBV3-1
TGCGCCAGCAGTCACATCGGGGGTGAGCAGTTCTTC,CASSHIGGEQFF,-,TRBJ2-1,many,TRBV10-2
TGTGCCAGCAGCTCGTCAGGACTAGCGGGAGTAGATACGCAGTATTTT,CASSSSGLAGVDTQYF,TRBD2,TRBJ2-3,many,TRBV11-2
TGTGCCAGCAGCTTAGGGGAAAGCTCCTACGAGCAGTACTTC,CASSLGESSYEQYF,-,TRBJ2-7,many,TRBV11-3
TGTGCCAGCAGCTTAGATATCGCGGGAGGACCTCAAGAGACCCAGTACTTC,CASSLDIAGGPQETQYF,TRBD2,TRBJ2-5,many,TRBV11-2
TGTGCCAGCAGCGGTTCCAGACAGGGGGCAGAAAACTATGGCTACACCTTC,CASSGSRQGAENYGYTF,TRBD1,TRBJ1-2,-,TRBV9
TGTGCCAGCAGCAGGGACCTCTCTGGGGCCAACGTCCTGACTTTC,CASSRDLSGANVLTF,-,TRBJ2-6,-,TRBV11-2
TGTGCCAGCAGCGGACCGGGACAGGGATACGAGCAGTACTTC,CASSGPGQGYEQYF,TRBD1,TRBJ2-7,-,TRBV28
TGTGCCAGTAGTCCCCGGAGGGGTCGGACCGGGGAGCTGTTTTTT,CASSPRRGRTGELFF,-,TRBJ2-2,-,TRBV19
TGCAGTGCTAGAGGCTCGGCAGGGAACACTGAAGCTTTCTTT,CSARGSAGNTEAFF,-,TRBJ1-1,many,TRBV20-1
TGCGCCAGCAGCCAAGTTGTGACGGGAGTGTATGAGACCCAGTACTTC,CASSQVVTGVYETQYF,-,TRBJ2-5,few,TRBV4-1
TGCAGCATAGGGAGCACAGATACGCAGTATTTT,CSIGSTDTQYF,-,TRBJ2-3,few,TRBV29-1
TGCAGTGCAGGACAGGTGAGGGCCTACAATGAGCAGTTCTTC,CSAGQVRAYNEQFF,TRBD1,TRBJ2-1,many,TRBV20-1
TGTGCCTGGAACTTGGGGGGGTACCTAGCCAAAAACATTCAGTACTTC,CAWNLGGYLAKNIQYF,TRBD2,TRBJ2-4,-,TRBV30
TGCGCCAGCAGCCCAACTAGCGGGAGGGATGAGACCCAGTACTTC,CASSPTSGRDETQYF,TRBD2,TRBJ2-5,few,TRBV5-1